These T cell receptor beta chains were read from a single sample in a study of identical twins. MiXCR was run by TCRdb on the 5' RACE reads, yielding one entry per CDR3 protein. The profile covers roughly 290,000 distinct CDR3 sequences, with more than 6.5% appearing a single time and over 2% taken by the ten largest. This sample also appeared in a second study, on yellow fever vaccine responses in identical twins.

Sequences were obtained from memory (CD45RO+) T cells sorted from blood. The receptors derive from a woman between 18 and 29 years old in good health. Both conserved end residues are part of each CDR3. A D gene is named only where the DNA matches it firmly. The size of a clone is reported for some rows only, either as once, few or many, or as a class for expanded clones.

V: TRBV28; D: NA; J: TRBJ2-1; size: few; DNA: TGTGCCAGCAGGAAATATCGGGGCTCCTACAATGAGCAGTTCTTC; CDR3: CASRKYRGSYNEQFF
V: TRBV3-1; D: NA; J: TRBJ2-7; size: NA; DNA: TGTGCCAGCAGCCAAGAAGGACCCTACGAGCAGTACTTC; CDR3: CASSQEGPYEQYF
V: TRBV6-1; D: TRBD1; J: TRBJ1-2; size: many; DNA: TGTGCCAGCAGCCCAGGACAGGCCACCTATGGCTACACCTTC; CDR3: CASSPGQATYGYTF
V: TRBV6-5; D: NA; J: TRBJ1-5; size: NA; DNA: TGTGCCAGCAGTTACTCGGCGTCGGTCAATCAGCCCCAGCATTTT; CDR3: CASSYSASVNQPQHF
V: TRBV6-1; D: TRBD1; J: TRBJ2-5; size: many; DNA: TGTGCCAGCAGAAAAGGGACAGGGGGGCAAGAGACCCAGTACTTC; CDR3: CASRKGTGGQETQYF
V: TRBV12-3/TRBV12-4; D: NA; J: TRBJ2-3; size: many; DNA: TGTGCCAGCAGGAGGGGGGGGGCAGATACGCAGTATTTT; CDR3: CASRRGGADTQYF
V: TRBV12-3/TRBV12-4; D: NA; J: TRBJ1-4; size: many; DNA: TGTGCCAGCAGGAGGACAGCGGAAAAACTGTTTTTT; CDR3: CASRRTAEKLFF
V: TRBV11-2; D: TRBD2; J: TRBJ2-2; size: few; DNA: TGTGCCAGCAGCTCGCGTGGTGGGGTAATAGCGGGAAGCGGGGAGCTGTTTTTT; CDR3: CASSSRGGVIAGSGELFF
V: TRBV4-1; D: NA; J: TRBJ2-1; size: few; DNA: TGCGCCAGCAGCCATCAGCTGGGCGGGACCGCCTACAATGAGCAGTTCTTC; CDR3: CASSHQLGGTAYNEQFF
V: TRBV6-2/TRBV6-3; D: NA; J: TRBJ2-1; size: many; DNA: TGTGCCAGCAGTCCTACAGGGGAGGCTTACAATGAGCAGTTCTTC; CDR3: CASSPTGEAYNEQFF
V: TRBV7-9; D: TRBD2; J: TRBJ2-1; size: NA; DNA: TGTGCCAGCACTAGGGGTAGCGGGAGTTTGTCCTACAATGAGCAGTTCTTC; CDR3: CASTRGSGSLSYNEQFF
V: TRBV20-1; D: TRBD2; J: TRBJ2-1; size: many; DNA: TGCAGTGCTAGAGGGGCGGGGGGGAGCTCCTACAATGAGCAGTTCTTC; CDR3: CSARGAGGSSYNEQFF
V: TRBV20-1; D: NA; J: TRBJ1-1; size: NA; DNA: TGCAGTGCATGGGACACGAACACTGAAGCTTTCTTT; CDR3: CSAWDTNTEAFF
V: TRBV27; D: TRBD2; J: TRBJ2-1; size: few; DNA: TGTGCCAGCAGCCCCACGGGACTAGCGGGAGGGAATGAGCAGTTCTTC; CDR3: CASSPTGLAGGNEQFF
V: TRBV29-1; D: NA; J: TRBJ1-1; size: many; DNA: TGCAGCGTTACGGGGGGGGGACTCTCAAACACTGAAGCTTTCTTT; CDR3: CSVTGGGLSNTEAFF
V: TRBV29-1; D: NA; J: TRBJ1-1; size: many; DNA: TGCAGCGTTGCTTGGGGGGTCGGTTTTTTATTGAACACTGAAGCTTTCTTT; CDR3: CSVAWGVGFLLNTEAFF
V: TRBV29-1; D: TRBD2; J: TRBJ2-3; size: NA; DNA: TGCAGCGTTCAGGGATCTAGCGGGAGGACCACAGATACGCAGTATTTT; CDR3: CSVQGSSGRTTDTQYF
V: TRBV12-3/TRBV12-4; D: NA; J: TRBJ1-3; size: few; DNA: TGTGCCAGCAACCCCAGTTCCTCTGGAAACACCATATATTTT; CDR3: CASNPSSSGNTIYF
V: TRBV19; D: TRBD2; J: TRBJ2-7; size: many; DNA: TGTGCCAGCACGACTAGCGGGATCCCCTACGAGCAGTACTTC; CDR3: CASTTSGIPYEQYF
V: TRBV3-1; D: NA; J: TRBJ1-2; size: many; DNA: TGTGCCAGCAGCCAAGATCTAGGCACCCTCCATTTGGGCTACACCTTC; CDR3: CASSQDLGTLHLGYTF
V: TRBV4-1; D: NA; J: TRBJ1-1; size: many; DNA: TGCGCCAGCAGCCAAGGGGTGGGGGCGCAGGGAGTGAACACTGAAGCTTTCTTT; CDR3: CASSQGVGAQGVNTEAFF
V: TRBV27; D: NA; J: TRBJ1-5; size: many; DNA: TGTGCCAGCAGTCCACTACGCGGGGGCCCGGATCAGCCCCAGCATTTT; CDR3: CASSPLRGGPDQPQHF
V: TRBV2; D: TRBD2; J: TRBJ2-5; size: NA; DNA: TGTGCCAGCCAGGTCCTAGCGGGGGAGACCCAGTACTTC; CDR3: CASQVLAGETQYF
V: TRBV20-1; D: TRBD2; J: TRBJ2-1; size: many; DNA: TGCAGACCAGCGGGGAGAGGGGAGCAGTTCTTC; CDR3: CRPAGRGEQFF
V: TRBV10-3; D: NA; J: TRBJ1-1; size: many; DNA: TGTGCCACCGGGACTACCCAGAACACTGAAGCTTTCTTT; CDR3: CATGTTQNTEAFF
V: TRBV10-3; D: NA; J: TRBJ2-3; size: NA; DNA: TGTGCCACTAGGTTGGCGGAGAGCGGGGATACGCAGTATTTT; CDR3: CATRLAESGDTQYF
V: TRBV5-6; D: TRBD1; J: TRBJ1-5; size: many; DNA: TGTGCCAGCAGCTTGGGGCCAGGGGGCGTACAGCCCCAGCATTTT; CDR3: CASSLGPGGVQPQHF
V: TRBV12-3/TRBV12-4; D: TRBD1; J: TRBJ1-1; size: many; DNA: TGTGCCAGCAGGGGACAGGGGGCGGGTGAAGCTTTCTTT; CDR3: CASRGQGAGEAFF
V: TRBV6-1; D: NA; J: TRBJ1-1; size: few; DNA: TGTGCCAGCAATCGAGAGGGGTCTCCGATTCCTTTCTTT; CDR3: CASNREGSPIPFF
V: TRBV29-1; D: TRBD2; J: TRBJ2-7; size: many; DNA: TGCAGCGCGGGACTAGCTTACGAGCAGTACTTC; CDR3: CSAGLAYEQYF
V: TRBV24-1; D: NA; J: TRBJ2-1; size: many; DNA: TGTGCCACCAGTGATAAAGGAAAATTAACCTACAATGAGCAGTTCTTC; CDR3: CATSDKGKLTYNEQFF
V: TRBV11-2; D: TRBD2; J: TRBJ2-1; size: NA; DNA: TGTGCCAGCAGCATAACTAGCGGGGGGCGCCCTTGGGATGAGCAGTTCTTC; CDR3: CASSITSGGRPWDEQFF
V: TRBV5-1; D: TRBD1; J: TRBJ1-6; size: NA; DNA: TGCGCCAGCAGCTTGGGGACAGGGGGCGTTTCACCCCTCCACTTT; CDR3: CASSLGTGGVSPLHF
V: TRBV14; D: NA; J: TRBJ2-1; size: NA; DNA: TGTGCCAGCAGCCAGGATACTACCGCGCCGGGGCAGTTCTTC; CDR3: CASSQDTTAPGQFF
V: TRBV5-1; D: NA; J: TRBJ1-2; size: many; DNA: TGCGCCAGCAGCACGGACGGAGGGGGCTATGGCTACACCTTC; CDR3: CASSTDGGGYGYTF